The source of this TCR beta chain is a study of vaccination and CD4 T cells after COVID-19. Study-wide background: Post-vaccination samples were procured at a median of 72 days following dose two (range 14 to 241). Investigators stimulated cells with overlapping spike peptides drawn from SARS-CoV-2, HCoV-NL63, HCoV-OC43 and HCoV-229E.

Overall study findings and caveats: 304 of 307 vaccine-specific clones from convalescent patients were spike mono-reactive.

The treatment denotes: approximately nine-day PBMC culture with coronavirus spike peptide pools or control peptides (ViraFEST assay). An Oncomine TCR Beta short-read assay was used to sequence the DNA from cultured CD4+ T cells. Genomic DNA was taken out of cultured CD4+ T cells by extraction. MiXCR, run by TCRdb on the PCR reads, gives a single entry per CDR3 protein. The repertoire has about 13,000 distinct CDR3 sequences, about two thirds of them found once; the top ten carry less than 35%. As to this clonotype: The antigen is not known.

The CDR3 spans 13 residues. Germline CDR1 reads MNHNS; CDR2 reads SASEGT. V lost 6 bases and J lost 5, with 13 bases in between. This receptor was obtained from a human donor who had recovered from COVID-19. The sample taken for sequencing was CD4+ T cells from blood, cultured in vitro. This chain links TRBV6-1 with TRBJ1-1; a possible D gene is TRBD1 (5 bases). CDR3 region: CASRRGIYTEAFF. The DNA for the CDR3 is TGTGCCAGCAGGCGGGGGATATATACTGAAGCTTTCTTT.